This record looks at one T cell receptor beta chain sequence and its context. CDR1 is LNHNV, CDR2 YYDKDF, per germline (reference sequence). V trimming: 0 bases; J trimming: 5 bases; junction bases outside the gene matches: 2. This CDR3 has 15 residues. Study processing details: Cell counts per sample came from amplifying reference gene primers. Clones were read by immunoSEQ multiplex PCR, and TCRdb kept only the in-frame ones, dropping some. The V and J calls and clone size are taken from that table; D and trimming were inferred from the DNA. The sample has more than 95,000 clones; around nine tenths are singletons. This entry comes from a study of blood T cell repertoires in COVID-19. Across the whole study: Samples taken during acute and convalescent COVID-19 were collected in the United States, Italy and Spain. T cells, B-cell-depleted T cells, or PBMCs supplied cDNA or gDNA.

This TCR was recovered from a woman of 80 years or more with acute or convalescent COVID-19. Sequenced: peripheral blood. V usage is TRBV15 and J usage is TRBJ1-5, with 9 bases that match TRBD1. The CDR3 here is CATSREGQGYQPQHF. The DNA for the CDR3 is TGTGCCACCAGCAGAGAGGGACAGGGCTATCAGCCCCAGCATTTT.